Following are 19 T cell receptor beta chains from one sample sequenced in a study of circulating and synovial CD4+ cells in juvenile arthritis. Using immunoSEQ multiplex PCR, the repertoire was profiled, and TCRdb retains in-frame clones only, with some absent. The sample holds tens of thousands of clones; approximately 93% are singletons and the top ten take about 0.7%. The sequenced sample was CD4+ T cells from blood. These receptor sequences come from a human donor with juvenile idiopathic arthritis.

This clone was detected once. The V and J genes are TRBV11-2 and TRBJ2-3; D possibly corresponds to TRBD2 (6 bases). Trimming removed 5 bases from V and 2 bases from J, with 14 bases in between. This CDR3 is built from 15 residues. Germline CDR1 is SGHAT and CDR2 is FQNNGV. CDR3 DNA sequence: TGTGCCAGCAGCCCTCGGGGGTTCTTCACAGATACGCAGTATTTT. Translated: CASSPRGFFTDTQYF.

J is TRBJ2-3 and V is TRBV27; D is undetermined. CDR3 length: 12 amino acids. The germline V and J ends were trimmed by 3 bases and 4 bases, with 5 bases remaining between them. The germline V gene encodes CDR1 MNHEY and CDR2 SMNVEV (reference sequence). CDR3 DNA: TGTGCCAGCAGTTTGAGGTCAGATACGCAGTATTTT. Translating it yields CASSLRSDTQYF.

This chain links TRBV21-1 with TRBJ2-5; the table's D call of TRBD1 was not tested on the DNA. TRBV21-1 corresponds to a pseudogene. The CDR3 spans 13 residues. CDR3 sequence: CASRGTGGETQYF. As DNA, the CDR3 is TGTGCCAGCCGGGGGACAGGGGGAGAGACCCAGTACTTC.

The chain has TRBV10-3 and TRBJ2-6; 10 bases align to TRBD1. The CDR3 has 16 residues. Per germline, CDR1 ENHRY and CDR2 SYGVKD. V gave up 10 bases and J gave up 4 bases; unmatched junction bases: 10. The CDR3 DNA is TGTGCCACCCGGACAGGGGGGTCGGAAGGGGCCAACGTCCTGACTTTC. This gives the protein CATRTGGSEGANVLTF.

The CDR3 sequence is CASSSFRNEQFF. In nucleotides, the CDR3 is TGTGCCAGCAGCTCTTTCAGGAATGAGCAGTTCTTC. This chain joins TRBV11-2 and TRBJ2-1, with D unresolved. This CDR3 contains 12 residues. CDR1 is SGHAT, CDR2 FQNNGV, per germline. The V and J ends lost 4 bases and 7 bases respectively, with 8 bases between them. Supplemented by reference TRBV11-2 and TRBJ2-1, the full variable domain reads EAGVAQSPRYKIIEKRQSVAFWCNPISGHATLYWYQQILGQGPKLLIQFQNNGVVDDSQLPKDRFSAERLKGVDSTLKIQPAKLEDSAVYLCASSSFRNEQFFGPGTRLTVL.

The CDR3 nucleotides read TGTGCCACCTCGACGGGGGGGGCAATAGAAGAGACCCAGTACTTC. Translating it yields CATSTGGAIEETQYF. V and J are TRBV19 and TRBJ2-5; TRBD2 matches at 8 bases. The CDR3 length is 15 residues. CDR1 and CDR2 (germline): LNHDA, SQIVND (reference sequence). V was clipped by 10 bases and J by 3 bases; unmatched bases: 13.

This chain links TRBV10-3 with TRBJ2-3, with 12 bases lining up with TRBD2. The V segment lost 5 bases and the J segment 1 base; nucleotides outside the gene matches: 4. Germline CDR1 reads ENHRY; CDR2 reads SYGVKD. This CDR3 contains 16 residues. CDR3 amino acids: CAISPSSGGGTDTQYF. The CDR3 DNA follows: TGTGCCATCAGTCCCTCTAGCGGGGGGGGCACAGATACGCAGTATTTT.

The chain has TRBV12-5 and TRBJ2-3, with D hard to call. Germline V gene lookup returns CDR1 LGHNT and CDR2 FRNRAP. This CDR3 is built from 14 residues. V was trimmed by 0 bases and J by 11 bases, leaving 15 bases between them. Here the CDR3 reads CASGLVPERGEQYF. CDR3 DNA: TGTGCTAGTGGTTTGGTACCAGAACGAGGTGAGCAGTATTTT.

V is TRBV5-4 and J is TRBJ2-1, with 8 bases aligning to TRBD1. J gave up 10 bases and V 5 bases, and 14 bases lay outside the gene matches. The length of the CDR3 is 15 residues. Germline V CDR1 and CDR2: SGHNT, YYREEE (reference sequence). The DNA of the CDR3 is TGTGCCAGCAGTTCTGATTTACAGGGGGGTGGCGAGCAGTTCTTC. This encodes CASSSDLQGGGEQFF.

The rearrangement joins TRBV9 to TRBJ1-5; no definite D call. CDR3 length: 17 residues. CDR1 is SGDLS and CDR2 is YYNGEE in the germline V gene. The germline V and J ends were trimmed by 0 bases and 6 bases, with 19 bases remaining between them. This chain's CDR3 is CASSVALRGGSAQPQHF. Here the CDR3 DNA reads TGTGCCAGCAGCGTAGCCCTAAGAGGAGGATCAGCTCAGCCCCAGCATTTT.

The rearrangement links TRBV7-9 to TRBJ2-3, with unresolved D. The ends were cut back, 1 base at V and 0 bases at J, with 8 bases in the middle. The germline V gene encodes CDR1 SEHNR and CDR2 FQNEAQ (reference sequence). The CDR3 runs to 15 residues. CDR3 bases: TGTGCCAGCAGCTTAGGGGCACCGAGCACAGATACGCAGTATTTT. Its translation is CASSLGAPSTDTQYF.

The V call is TRBV6-5, the J call TRBJ2-7; TRBD2 is a possible D gene (6 bases). The CDR3 loop spans 15 amino acids. Per germline, CDR1 MNHEY and CDR2 SVGAGI. The germline V and J ends were trimmed by 8 bases and 4 bases, with 21 bases remaining between them. The CDR3 reads CASALGVSGLYEQYF. The CDR3 DNA reads TGTGCCAGCGCTCTGGGGGTTAGCGGATTATACGAGCAGTACTTC.

The rearrangement joins TRBV7-8 to TRBJ1-3; D gene uncertain. Germline V gene lookup returns CDR1 SGHVS and CDR2 FQNEAQ. The ends were cut back, 2 bases at V and 0 bases at J, with 11 bases in the middle. The CDR3 contains 16 residues. The CDR3 DNA reads TGTGCCAGCAGCTTATGGCGGAACCCCTCTGGAAACACCATATATTTT. Translated: CASSLWRNPSGNTIYF.

V and J are TRBV5-1 and TRBJ2-1; 10 bases match TRBD2. In germline, CDR1 is SGHRS, CDR2 YFSETQ. With 3 bases clipped from V and 0 bases from J, the junction kept 12 bases outside the gene matches. CDR3 length equals 19 residues. CDR3 nucleotides: TGCGCCAGCAGCTCCCCGGGAGCGGGGGGGTCTAGCTCCTACAATGAGCAGTTCTTC. Translated: CASSSPGAGGSSSYNEQFF.

The V and J genes are TRBV6-1 and TRBJ2-5, with a weak D call TRBD2 (6 bases). With 6 bases removed from V and 6 bases from J, the gap between germline ends came to 17 bases. CDR1 and CDR2 from the germline V gene are MNHNS and SASEGT. The CDR3 totals 14 residues. The CDR3 coding sequence is TGTGCCAGCAGCTCTGACACCCGCGGGAAGACCCAGTACTTC. As protein: CASSSDTRGKTQYF.

The chain recombines TRBV14 with TRBJ2-4; D remains ambiguous. CDR1 and CDR2 from the germline V gene are SGHDN and FVKESK. The CDR3 length is 13 residues. Trimming left V 0 bases short and J 3 bases short, with 3 bases between. DNA for the CDR3: TGTGCCAGCAGCCAAGATCTCAAAAACATTCAGTACTTC. This codes for CASSQDLKNIQYF. The whole variable domain, filled in from reference TRBV14 and TRBJ2-4, reads EAGVTQFPSHSVIEKGQTVTLRCDPISGHDNLYWYRRVMGKEIKFLLHFVKESKQDESGMPNNRFLAERTGGTYSTLKVQPAELEDSGVYFCASSQDLKNIQYFGAGTRLSVL.

The V and J genes are TRBV18 and TRBJ2-3; 10 nucleotides align to TRBD1. The CDR3 has 16 amino acids. J was trimmed by 1 base and V by 6 bases; bases with no gene match: 7. The germline CDR1 and CDR2 sequences are KGHSH and LQKENI. This CDR3 reads CASSLVGTGGTDTQYF. The CDR3 bases are TGTGCCAGCTCCCTAGTGGGGACAGGGGGCACAGATACGCAGTATTTT.

This rearrangement joins TRBV4-2 to TRBJ2-3; D perhaps matches TRBD1 (6 bases). The length of the CDR3 is 15 residues. V dropped 4 bases and J dropped 3 bases, with 14 bases sitting between them. In germline, CDR1 is LGHNA, CDR2 YNFKEQ. CDR3 bases: TGTGCCAGCAGCCGCGGTAGGGGGTCAACAGATACGCAGTATTTT. Amino acids: CASSRGRGSTDTQYF.

The genes are TRBV7-3 and TRBJ2-7, with 8 bases lining up with TRBD1. Trimming removed 0 bases from V and 7 bases from J; junction bases left unmatched: 8. CDR3 length: 15 residues. CDR1 is SGHTA and CDR2 is FQGTGA in the germline V gene. CDR3: CASSLTGWTGQEQYF. The CDR3 DNA sequence: TGTGCCAGCAGCTTAACGGGGTGGACAGGGCAAGAGCAGTACTTC.